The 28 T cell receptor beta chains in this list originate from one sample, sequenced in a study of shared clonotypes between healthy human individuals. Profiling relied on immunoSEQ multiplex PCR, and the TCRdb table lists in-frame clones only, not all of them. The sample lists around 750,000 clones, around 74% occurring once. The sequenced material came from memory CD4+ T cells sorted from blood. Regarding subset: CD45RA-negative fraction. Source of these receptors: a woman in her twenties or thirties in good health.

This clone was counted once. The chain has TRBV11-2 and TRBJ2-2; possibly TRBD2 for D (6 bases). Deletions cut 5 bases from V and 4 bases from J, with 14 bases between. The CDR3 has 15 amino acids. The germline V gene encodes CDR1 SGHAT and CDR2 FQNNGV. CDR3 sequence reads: CASSPTQGGTGELFF. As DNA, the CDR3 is TGTGCCAGCAGCCCAACGCAGGGAGGCACCGGGGAGCTGTTTTTT.

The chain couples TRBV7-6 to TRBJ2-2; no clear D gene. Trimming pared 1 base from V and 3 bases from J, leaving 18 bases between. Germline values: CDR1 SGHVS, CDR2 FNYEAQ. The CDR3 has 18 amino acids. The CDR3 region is CASSLGLVDRVDTGELFF. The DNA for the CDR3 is TGTGCCAGCAGCTTAGGCTTGGTGGATCGAGTGGACACCGGGGAGCTGTTTTTT.

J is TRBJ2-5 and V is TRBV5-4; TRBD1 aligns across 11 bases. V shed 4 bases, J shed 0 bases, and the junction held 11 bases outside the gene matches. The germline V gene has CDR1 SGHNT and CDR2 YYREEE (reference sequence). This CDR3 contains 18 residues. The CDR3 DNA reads TGTGCCAGCAGCCATAGGGGACAGGGGGGAGGGTACCAAGAGACCCAGTACTTC. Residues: CASSHRGQGGGYQETQYF.

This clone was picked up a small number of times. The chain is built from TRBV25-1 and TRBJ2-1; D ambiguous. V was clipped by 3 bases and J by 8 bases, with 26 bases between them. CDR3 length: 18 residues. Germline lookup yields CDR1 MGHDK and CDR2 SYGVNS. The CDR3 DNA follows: TGTGCCAGCAGTGAGCCAGCAAAACAGAGGCCCTGGAAGGATGAGCAGTTCTTC. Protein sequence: CASSEPAKQRPWKDEQFF. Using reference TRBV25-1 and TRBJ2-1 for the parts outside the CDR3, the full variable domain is EADIYQTPRYLVIGTGKKITLECSQTMGHDKMYWYQQDPGMELHLIHYSYGVNSTEKGDLSSESTVSRIRTEHFPLTLESARPSHTSQYLCASSEPAKQRPWKDEQFFGPGTRLTVL.

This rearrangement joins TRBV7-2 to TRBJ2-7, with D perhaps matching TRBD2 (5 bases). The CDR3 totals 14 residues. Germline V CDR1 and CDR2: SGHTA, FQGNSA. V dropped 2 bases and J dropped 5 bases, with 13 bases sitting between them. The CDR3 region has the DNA TGTGCCAGCAGCTTACGGCCCACCGGGGACGAGCAGTACTTC. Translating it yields CASSLRPTGDEQYF.

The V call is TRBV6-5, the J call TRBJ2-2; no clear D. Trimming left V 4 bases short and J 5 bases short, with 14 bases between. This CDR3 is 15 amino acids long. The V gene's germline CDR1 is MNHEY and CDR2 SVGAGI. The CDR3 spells CASSSSSETTGELFF. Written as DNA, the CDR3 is TGTGCCAGCAGTTCGTCTAGTGAAACGACCGGGGAGCTGTTTTTT.

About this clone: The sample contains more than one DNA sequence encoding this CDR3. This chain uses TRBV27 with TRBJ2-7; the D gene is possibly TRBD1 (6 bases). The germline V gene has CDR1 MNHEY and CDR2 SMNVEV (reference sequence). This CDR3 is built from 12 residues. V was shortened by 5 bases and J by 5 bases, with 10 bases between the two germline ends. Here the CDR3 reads CASSPTGNEQYF. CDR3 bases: TGTGCCAGCAGTCCAACAGGGAACGAGCAGTACTTC.

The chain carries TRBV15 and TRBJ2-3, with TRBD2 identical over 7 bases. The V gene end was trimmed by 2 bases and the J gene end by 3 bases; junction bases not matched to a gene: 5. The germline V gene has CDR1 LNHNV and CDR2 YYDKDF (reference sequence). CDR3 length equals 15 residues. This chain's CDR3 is CATSRSGLGTDTQYF. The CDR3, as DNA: TGTGCCACCAGCAGATCAGGACTAGGGACAGATACGCAGTATTTT.

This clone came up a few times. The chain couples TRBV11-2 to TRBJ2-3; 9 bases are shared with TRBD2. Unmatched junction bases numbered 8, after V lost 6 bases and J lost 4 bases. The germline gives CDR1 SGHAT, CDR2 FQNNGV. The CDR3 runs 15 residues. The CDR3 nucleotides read TGTGCCAGCAGTACTTTTAGCGGGAGAGCAGATACGCAGTATTTT. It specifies CASSTFSGRADTQYF.

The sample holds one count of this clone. For the CDR3, the DNA is TGTGCCAGCAGCTACGGACAAAACACAAACTACAATGAGCAGTTCTTC. Translation gives CASSYGQNTNYNEQFF. The chain uses TRBV5-5 and TRBJ2-1; tentatively, D is TRBD1 (5 bases). The CDR3 has 16 amino acids. V was cut by 3 bases and J by 3 bases, with 16 bases left in between. CDR1 SGHKS and CDR2 YYEKEE come from the germline V gene (reference sequence).

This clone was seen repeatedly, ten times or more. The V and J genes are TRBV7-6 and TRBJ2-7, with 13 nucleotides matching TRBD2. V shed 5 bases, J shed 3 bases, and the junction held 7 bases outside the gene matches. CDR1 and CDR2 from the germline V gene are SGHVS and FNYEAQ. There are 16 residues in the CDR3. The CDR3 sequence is CASSPGTSGIIYEQYF. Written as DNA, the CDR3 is TGTGCCAGCAGCCCTGGGACTAGCGGGATTATCTACGAGCAGTACTTC.

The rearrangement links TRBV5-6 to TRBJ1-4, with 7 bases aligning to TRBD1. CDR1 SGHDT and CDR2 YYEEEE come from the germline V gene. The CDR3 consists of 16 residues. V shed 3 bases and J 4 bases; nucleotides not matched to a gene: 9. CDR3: CASSSPRDSHNEKLFF. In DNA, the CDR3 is TGTGCCAGCAGCTCGCCTAGGGACAGCCATAATGAAAAACTGTTTTTT. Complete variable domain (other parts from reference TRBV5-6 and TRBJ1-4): DAGVTQSPTHLIKTRGQQVTLRCSPKSGHDTVSWYQQALGQGPQFIFQYYEEEERQRGNFPDRFSGHQFPNYSSELNVNALLLGDSALYLCASSSPRDSHNEKLFFGSGTQLSVL.

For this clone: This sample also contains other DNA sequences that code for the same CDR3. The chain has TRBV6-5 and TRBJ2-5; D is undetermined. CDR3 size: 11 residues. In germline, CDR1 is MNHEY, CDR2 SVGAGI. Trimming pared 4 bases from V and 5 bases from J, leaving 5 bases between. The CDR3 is CASSSGETQYF. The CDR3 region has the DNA TGTGCCAGCAGTTCCGGCGAGACCCAGTACTTC.

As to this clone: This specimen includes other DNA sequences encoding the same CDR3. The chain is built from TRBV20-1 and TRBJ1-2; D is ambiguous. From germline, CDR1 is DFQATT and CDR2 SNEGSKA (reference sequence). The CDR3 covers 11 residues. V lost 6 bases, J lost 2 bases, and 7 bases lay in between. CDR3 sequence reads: CSAAGNYGYTF. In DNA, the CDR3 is TGCAGTGCAGCGGGGAACTATGGCTACACCTTC.

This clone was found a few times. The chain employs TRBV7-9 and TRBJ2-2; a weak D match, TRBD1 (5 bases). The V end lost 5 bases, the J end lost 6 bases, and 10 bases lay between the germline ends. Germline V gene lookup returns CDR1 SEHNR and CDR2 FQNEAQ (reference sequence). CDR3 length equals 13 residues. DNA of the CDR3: TGTGCCAGCAGCCTGGTGGGGCCCGGGGAGCTGTTTTTT. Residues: CASSLVGPGELFF. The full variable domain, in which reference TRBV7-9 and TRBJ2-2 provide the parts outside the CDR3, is DTGVSQNPRHKITKRGQNVTFRCDPISEHNRLYWYRQTLGQGPEFLTYFQNEAQLEKSRLLSDRFSAERPKGSFSTLEIQRTEQGDSAMYLCASSLVGPGELFFGEGSRLTVL.

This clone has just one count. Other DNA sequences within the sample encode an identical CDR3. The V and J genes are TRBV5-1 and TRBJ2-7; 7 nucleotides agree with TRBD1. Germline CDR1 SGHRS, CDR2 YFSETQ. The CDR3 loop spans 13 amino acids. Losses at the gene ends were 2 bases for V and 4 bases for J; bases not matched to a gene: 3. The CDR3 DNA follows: TGCGCCAGCAGCTTAGGACAGGTGTACGAGCAGTACTTC. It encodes CASSLGQVYEQYF.

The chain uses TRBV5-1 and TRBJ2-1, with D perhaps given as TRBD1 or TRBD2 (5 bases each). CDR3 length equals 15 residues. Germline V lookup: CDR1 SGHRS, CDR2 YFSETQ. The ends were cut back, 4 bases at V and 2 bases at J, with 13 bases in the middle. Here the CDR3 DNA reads TGCGCCAGCAGCCCGGGACGCCCGGCCTACAATGAGCAGTTCTTC. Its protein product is CASSPGRPAYNEQFF.

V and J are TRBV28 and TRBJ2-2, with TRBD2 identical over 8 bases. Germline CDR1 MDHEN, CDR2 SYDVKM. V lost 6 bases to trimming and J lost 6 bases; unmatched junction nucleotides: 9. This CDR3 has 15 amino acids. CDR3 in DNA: TGTGCCAGCAGCCCCCCGCGGGGGGCGGCCGGGGAGCTGTTTTTT. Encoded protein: CASSPPRGAAGELFF.

The chain's CDR3 is CASSWRDVGANVLTF. CDR3 DNA: TGTGCCAGCAGCTGGAGGGATGTTGGGGCCAACGTCCTGACTTTC. J is TRBJ2-6 and V is TRBV5-4; maybe TRBD2 (6 bases). Trimming pared 3 bases from V and 3 bases from J, leaving 10 bases between. The CDR3 consists of 15 residues. Germline V gene data show CDR1 as SGHNT and CDR2 as YYREEE (reference sequence).

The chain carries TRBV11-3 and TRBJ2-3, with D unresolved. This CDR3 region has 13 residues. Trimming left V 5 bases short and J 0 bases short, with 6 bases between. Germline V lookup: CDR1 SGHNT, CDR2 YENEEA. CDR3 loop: CASSISSTDTQYF. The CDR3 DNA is TGTGCCAGCAGCATTTCCAGCACAGATACGCAGTATTTT.

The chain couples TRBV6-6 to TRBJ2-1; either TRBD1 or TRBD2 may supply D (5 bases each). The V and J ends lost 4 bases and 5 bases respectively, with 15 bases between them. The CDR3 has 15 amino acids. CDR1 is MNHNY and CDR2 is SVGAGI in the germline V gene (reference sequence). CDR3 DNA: TGTGCCAGCAGTTCCCAGGGTCAGCGGAACAATGAGCAGTTCTTC. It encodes CASSSQGQRNNEQFF.

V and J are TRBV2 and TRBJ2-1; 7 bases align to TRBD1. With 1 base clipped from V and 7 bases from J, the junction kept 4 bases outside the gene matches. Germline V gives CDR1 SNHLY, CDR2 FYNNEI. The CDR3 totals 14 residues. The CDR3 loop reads CASSEDLQGNEQFF. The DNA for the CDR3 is TGTGCCAGCAGTGAAGACTTACAGGGGAATGAGCAGTTCTTC. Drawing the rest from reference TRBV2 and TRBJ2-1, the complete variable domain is EPEVTQTPSHQVTQMGQEVILRCVPISNHLYFYWYRQILGQKVEFLVSFYNNEISEKSEIFDDQFSVERPDGSNFTLKIRSTKLEDSAMYFCASSEDLQGNEQFFGPGTRLTVL.

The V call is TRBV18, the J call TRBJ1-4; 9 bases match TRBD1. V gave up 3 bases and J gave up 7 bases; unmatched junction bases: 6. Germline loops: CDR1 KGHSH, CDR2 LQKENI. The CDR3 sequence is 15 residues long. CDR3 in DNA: TGTGCCAGCTCACCCAGGGGGGACAGGGCTGAAAAACTGTTTTTT. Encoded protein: CASSPRGDRAEKLFF.

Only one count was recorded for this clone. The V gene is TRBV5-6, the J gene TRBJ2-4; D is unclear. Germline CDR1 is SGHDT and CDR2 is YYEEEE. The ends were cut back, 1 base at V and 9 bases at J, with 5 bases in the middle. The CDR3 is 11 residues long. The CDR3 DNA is TGTGCCAGCAGCTTGTCTTCCATTCAGTACTTC. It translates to CASSLSSIQYF.

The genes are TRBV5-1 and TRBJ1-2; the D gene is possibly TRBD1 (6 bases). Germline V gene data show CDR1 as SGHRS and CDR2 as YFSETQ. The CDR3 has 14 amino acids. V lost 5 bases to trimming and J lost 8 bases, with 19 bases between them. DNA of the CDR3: TGCGCCAGCAGGACCCAACCCGGGACACCCGGCTACACCTTC. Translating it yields CASRTQPGTPGYTF.

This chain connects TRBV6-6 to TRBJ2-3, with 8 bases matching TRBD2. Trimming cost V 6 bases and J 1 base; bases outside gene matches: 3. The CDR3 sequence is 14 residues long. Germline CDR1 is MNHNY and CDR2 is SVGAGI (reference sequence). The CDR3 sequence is CASRPAGGTDTQYF. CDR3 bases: TGTGCCAGCAGGCCAGCGGGAGGCACAGATACGCAGTATTTT.

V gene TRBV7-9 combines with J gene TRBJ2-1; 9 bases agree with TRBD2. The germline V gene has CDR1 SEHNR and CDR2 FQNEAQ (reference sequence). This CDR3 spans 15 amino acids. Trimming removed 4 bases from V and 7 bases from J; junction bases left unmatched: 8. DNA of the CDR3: TGTGCCAGCAGCTCGACTAGCGGACCGTCGAATGAGCAGTTCTTC. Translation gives CASSSTSGPSNEQFF.

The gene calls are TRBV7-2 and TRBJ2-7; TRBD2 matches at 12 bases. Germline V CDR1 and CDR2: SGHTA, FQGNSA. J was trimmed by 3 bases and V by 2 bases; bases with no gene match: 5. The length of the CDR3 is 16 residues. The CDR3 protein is CASSLKSTSGSYEQYF. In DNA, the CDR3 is TGTGCCAGCAGCTTAAAATCGACTAGCGGGAGCTACGAGCAGTACTTC.